Listed below are T cell receptor beta chains from one sample, sequenced in a study of shared clonotypes between healthy human individuals. The repertoire was sequenced with immunoSEQ multiplex PCR; TCRdb's copy has only in-frame clones and lacks some. The table lists a few million clones, 85% to 95% of them singletons. The sample was naive CD8+ T cells from PBMCs. The source of these receptors is a man aged 18-30 years in good health. Some clones in this sample may be carry-over from other donors' samples. The CDR3 runs from the conserved cysteine through the conserved F or W. The D gene is left open where the match is weak.

V gene: TRBV5-1; D gene: TRBD2; CDR3 protein: CASSSTVGTSRYSYNEQFF
V gene: TRBV6-6; D gene: TRBD2; CDR3 protein: CASSREGLAGDKQYF
V gene: TRBV27; D gene: TRBD1; CDR3 protein: CASSTPGQGAYEQYF
V gene: TRBV13; D gene: TRBD2; CDR3 protein: CASSASGSGQETQYF
V gene: TRBV9; D gene: TRBD2; CDR3 protein: CASSVALIAGRNEQYF
V gene: TRBV2; D gene: -; CDR3 protein: CARIAGQGYLFEAFF
V gene: TRBV15; D gene: -; CDR3 protein: CATSRAWGPGNTIYF
V gene: TRBV27; D gene: -; CDR3 protein: CASSLSGSGTEAFF
V gene: TRBV2; D gene: TRBD2; CDR3 protein: CASRAPSGSGGSLPGEQYF
V gene: TRBV27; D gene: TRBD1; CDR3 protein: CASTPRDRVGYGYTF
V gene: TRBV9; D gene: -; CDR3 protein: CASSDQAGTQETQYF
V gene: TRBV19; D gene: -; CDR3 protein: CASSMTVYNEQFF
V gene: TRBV2; D gene: TRBD1; CDR3 protein: CASKDRQNTEAFF
V gene: TRBV27; D gene: TRBD1; CDR3 protein: CASSLGQGVEAFF
V gene: TRBV11-2; D gene: -; CDR3 protein: CASSLVGPEGTDTQYF
V gene: TRBV7-3; D gene: TRBD2; CDR3 protein: CASSPPGLAGGPPNEQFF
V gene: TRBV15; D gene: -; CDR3 protein: CATSAMGYSNQPQHF
V gene: TRBV27; D gene: -; CDR3 protein: CASSLTPRGTTSEQYF
V gene: TRBV29-1; D gene: TRBD2; CDR3 protein: CSVTGTSGRALPNEQFF
V gene: TRBV28; D gene: -; CDR3 protein: CASSLSWEAYEQYF
V gene: TRBV6-1; D gene: -; CDR3 protein: CASSEGHEQFF
V gene: TRBV6-5; D gene: -; CDR3 protein: CASSVLGTGELFF
V gene: TRBV5-4; D gene: -; CDR3 protein: CASSFVSAHEQYF
V gene: TRBV28; D gene: -; CDR3 protein: CASSPYGTISNQPQHF
V gene: TRBV7-9; D gene: -; CDR3 protein: CAGSLLDPRGNEQFF
V gene: TRBV10-2; D gene: -; CDR3 protein: CASRGAYNEQFF
V gene: TRBV14; D gene: -; CDR3 protein: CASSQGWAHTDTQYF
V gene: TRBV27; D gene: TRBD2; CDR3 protein: CASSRAGGNEQFF
V gene: TRBV27; D gene: -; CDR3 protein: CASSIRSKGEKLFF
V gene: TRBV5-1; D gene: TRBD2; CDR3 protein: CASSLDPGGIYNEQFF
V gene: TRBV7-9; D gene: -; CDR3 protein: CASSPLGTEAFF
V gene: TRBV29-1; D gene: TRBD1; CDR3 protein: CSFDRGRVDEQFF
V gene: TRBV7-6; D gene: -; CDR3 protein: CASKRLAGTNTEAFF
V gene: TRBV13; D gene: -; CDR3 protein: CASSLAGSSSYEQYF
V gene: TRBV11-2; D gene: -; CDR3 protein: CASSLVVTAANEQFF
V gene: TRBV19; D gene: -; CDR3 protein: CASSTRTEYTGELFF
V gene: TRBV7-8; D gene: TRBD2; CDR3 protein: CASSLSPGIAGAGHEQFF
V gene: TRBV5-6; D gene: TRBD1; CDR3 protein: CASDGQGTGELFF
V gene: TRBV29-1; D gene: -; CDR3 protein: CSVDGVGVNTEAFF
V gene: TRBV9; D gene: -; CDR3 protein: CASSPYSRKNTEAFF
V gene: TRBV5-8; D gene: -; CDR3 protein: CASSFSGRDEQFF
V gene: TRBV27; D gene: -; CDR3 protein: CASSLAGSYGYTF